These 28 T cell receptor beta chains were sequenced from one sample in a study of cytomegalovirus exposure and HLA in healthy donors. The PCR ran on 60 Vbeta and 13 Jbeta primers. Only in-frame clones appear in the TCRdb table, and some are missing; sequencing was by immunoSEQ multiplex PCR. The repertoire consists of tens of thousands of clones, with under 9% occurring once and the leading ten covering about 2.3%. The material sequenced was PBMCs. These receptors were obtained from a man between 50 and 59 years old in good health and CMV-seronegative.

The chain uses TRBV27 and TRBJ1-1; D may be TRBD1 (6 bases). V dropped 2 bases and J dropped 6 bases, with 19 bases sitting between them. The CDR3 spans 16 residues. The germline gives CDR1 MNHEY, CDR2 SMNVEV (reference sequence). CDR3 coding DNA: TGTGCCAGCAGTTTAACCCCTAACCCGGGACACGCTGAAGCTTTCTTT. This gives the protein CASSLTPNPGHAEAFF.

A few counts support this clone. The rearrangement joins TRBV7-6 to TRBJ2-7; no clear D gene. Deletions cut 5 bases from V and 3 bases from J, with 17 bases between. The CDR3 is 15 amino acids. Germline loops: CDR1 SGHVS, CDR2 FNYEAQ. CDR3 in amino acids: CASSPLGVAHYEQYF. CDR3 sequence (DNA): TGTGCCAGCAGCCCCCTCGGAGTAGCTCACTACGAGCAGTACTTC.

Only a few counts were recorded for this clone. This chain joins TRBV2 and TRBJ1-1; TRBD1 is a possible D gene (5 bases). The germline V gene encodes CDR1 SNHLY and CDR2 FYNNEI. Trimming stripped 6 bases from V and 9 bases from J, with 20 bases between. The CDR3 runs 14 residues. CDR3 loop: CASRGGERPEKAFF. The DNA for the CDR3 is TGTGCCAGCAGGGGAGGGGAGCGCCCGGAGAAAGCTTTCTTT.

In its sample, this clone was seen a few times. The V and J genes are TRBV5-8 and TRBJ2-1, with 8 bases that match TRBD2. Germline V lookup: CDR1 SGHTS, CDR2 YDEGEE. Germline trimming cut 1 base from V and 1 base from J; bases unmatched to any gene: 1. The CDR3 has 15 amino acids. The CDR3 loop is CASSLSGRSYNEQFF. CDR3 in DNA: TGTGCCAGCAGCTTGAGCGGGAGATCCTACAATGAGCAGTTCTTC. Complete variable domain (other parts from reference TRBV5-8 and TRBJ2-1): EAGVTQSPTHLIKTRGQQATLRCSPISGHTSVYWYQQALGLGLQFLLWYDEGEERNRGNFPPRFSGRQFPNYSSELNVNALELEDSALYLCASSLSGRSYNEQFFGPGTRLTVL.

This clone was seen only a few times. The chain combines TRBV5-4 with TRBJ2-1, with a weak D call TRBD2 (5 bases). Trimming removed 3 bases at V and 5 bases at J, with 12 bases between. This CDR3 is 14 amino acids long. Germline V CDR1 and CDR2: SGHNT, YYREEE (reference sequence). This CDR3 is CASSSGAGDNEQFF. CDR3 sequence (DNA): TGTGCCAGCAGCTCGGGCGCCGGGGACAATGAGCAGTTCTTC.

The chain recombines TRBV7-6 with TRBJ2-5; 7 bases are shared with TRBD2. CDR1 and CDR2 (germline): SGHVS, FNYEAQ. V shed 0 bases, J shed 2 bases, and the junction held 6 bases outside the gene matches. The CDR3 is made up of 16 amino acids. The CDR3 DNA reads TGTGCCAGCAGCTTAGCCCCCACTAGCGTACAAGAGACCCAGTACTTC. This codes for CASSLAPTSVQETQYF.

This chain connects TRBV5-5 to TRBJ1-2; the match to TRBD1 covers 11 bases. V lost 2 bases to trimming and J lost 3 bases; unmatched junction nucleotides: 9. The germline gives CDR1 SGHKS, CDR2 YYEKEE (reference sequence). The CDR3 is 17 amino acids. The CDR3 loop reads CASSLISGGQGDYGYTF. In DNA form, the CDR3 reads TGTGCCAGCAGCTTAATTTCGGGGGGACAGGGGGACTATGGCTACACCTTC. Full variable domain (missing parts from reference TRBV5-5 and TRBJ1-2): DAGVTQSPTHLIKTRGQQVTLRCSPISGHKSVSWYQQVLGQGPQFIFQYYEKEERGRGNFPDRFSARQFPNYSSELNVNALLLGDSALYLCASSLISGGQGDYGYTFGSGTRLTVV.

DNA for the CDR3: TGTGCCAGCAGCTCCCGGGTTGGGGAGCTGTTTTTT. Protein: CASSSRVGELFF. The V call is TRBV7-9, the J call TRBJ2-2; D is ambiguous. CDR1 and CDR2 from the germline V gene are SEHNR and FQNEAQ (reference sequence). Trimming cost V 4 bases and J 8 bases, with 8 bases left between them. The CDR3 has 12 amino acids. The full variable domain, rest sourced from reference TRBV7-9 and TRBJ2-2, is DTGVSQNPRHKITKRGQNVTFRCDPISEHNRLYWYRQTLGQGPEFLTYFQNEAQLEKSRLLSDRFSAERPKGSFSTLEIQRTEQGDSAMYLCASSSRVGELFFGEGSRLTVL.

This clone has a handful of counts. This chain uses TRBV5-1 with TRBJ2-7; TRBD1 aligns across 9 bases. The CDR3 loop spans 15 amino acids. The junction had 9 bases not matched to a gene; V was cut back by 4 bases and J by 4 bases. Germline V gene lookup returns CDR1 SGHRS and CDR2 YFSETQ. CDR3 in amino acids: CASSLGTGPDYEQYF. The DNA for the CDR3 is TGCGCCAGCAGCCTAGGGACAGGGCCCGATTACGAGCAGTACTTC.

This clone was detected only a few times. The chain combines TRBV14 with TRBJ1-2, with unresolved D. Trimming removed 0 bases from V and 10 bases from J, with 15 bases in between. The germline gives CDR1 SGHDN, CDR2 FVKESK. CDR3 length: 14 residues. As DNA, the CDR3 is TGTGCCAGCAGCCAAGAACAGTTTGCCGCTACCTACACCTTC. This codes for CASSQEQFAATYTF.

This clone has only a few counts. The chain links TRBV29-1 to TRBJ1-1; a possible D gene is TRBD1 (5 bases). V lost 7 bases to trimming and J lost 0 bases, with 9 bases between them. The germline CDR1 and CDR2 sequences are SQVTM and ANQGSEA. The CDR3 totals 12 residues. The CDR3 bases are TGCAGCGCCTCAGGGATGAACACTGAAGCTTTCTTT. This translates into CSASGMNTEAFF. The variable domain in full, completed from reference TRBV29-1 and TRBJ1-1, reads SAVISQKPSRDICQRGTSLTIQCQVDSQVTMMFWYRQQPGQSLTLIATANQGSEATYESGFVIDKFPISRPNLTFSTLTVSNMSPEDSSIYLCSASGMNTEAFFGQGTRLTVV.

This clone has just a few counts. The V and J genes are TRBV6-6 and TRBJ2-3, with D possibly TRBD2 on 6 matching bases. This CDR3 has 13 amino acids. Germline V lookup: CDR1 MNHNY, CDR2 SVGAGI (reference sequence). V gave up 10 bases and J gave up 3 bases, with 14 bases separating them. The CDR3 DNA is TGTGCCAATAGGGGAGGAGAGACAGATACGCAGTATTTT. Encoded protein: CANRGGETDTQYF.

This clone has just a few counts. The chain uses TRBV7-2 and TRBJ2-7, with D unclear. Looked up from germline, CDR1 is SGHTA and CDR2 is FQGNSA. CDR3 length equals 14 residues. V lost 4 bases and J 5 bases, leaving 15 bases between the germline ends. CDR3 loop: CASSSDKASNEQYF. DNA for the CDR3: TGTGCCAGCAGCTCCGATAAAGCGTCCAACGAGCAGTACTTC.

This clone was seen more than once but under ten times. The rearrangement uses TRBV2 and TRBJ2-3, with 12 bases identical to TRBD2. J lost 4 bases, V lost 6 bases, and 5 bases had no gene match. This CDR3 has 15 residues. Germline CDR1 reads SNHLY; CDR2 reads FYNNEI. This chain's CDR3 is CASRPSGGASDTQYF. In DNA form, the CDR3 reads TGTGCCAGCAGACCTAGCGGGGGGGCCTCAGATACGCAGTATTTT.

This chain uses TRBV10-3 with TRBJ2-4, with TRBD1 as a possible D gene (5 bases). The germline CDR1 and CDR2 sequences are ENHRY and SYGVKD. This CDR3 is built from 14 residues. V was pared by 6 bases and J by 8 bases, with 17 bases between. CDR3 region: CAISRQGEWDIQYF. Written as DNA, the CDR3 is TGTGCCATCAGCCGCCAGGGTGAATGGGACATTCAGTACTTC.

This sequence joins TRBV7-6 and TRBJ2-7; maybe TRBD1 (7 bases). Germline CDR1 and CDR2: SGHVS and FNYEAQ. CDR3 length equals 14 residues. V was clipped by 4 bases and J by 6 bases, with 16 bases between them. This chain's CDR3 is CASSSRGTVTEQYF. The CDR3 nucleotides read TGTGCCAGCAGCTCACGCGGGACAGTAACCGAGCAGTACTTC. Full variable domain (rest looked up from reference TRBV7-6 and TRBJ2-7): GAGVSQSPRYKVTKRGQDVALRCDPISGHVSLYWYRQALGQGPEFLTYFNYEAQQDKSGLPNDRFSAERPEGSISTLTIQRTEQRDSAMYRCASSSRGTVTEQYFGPGTRLTVT.

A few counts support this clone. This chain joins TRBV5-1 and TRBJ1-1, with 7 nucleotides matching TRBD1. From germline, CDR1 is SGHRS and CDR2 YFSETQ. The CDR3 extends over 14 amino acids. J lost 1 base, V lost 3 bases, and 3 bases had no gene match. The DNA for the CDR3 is TGCGCCAGCAGCTACAGGGGCCCGAACACTGAAGCTTTCTTT. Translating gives CASSYRGPNTEAFF.

The CDR3 spells CASSFPGQLTEAFF. CDR3 coding DNA: TGTGCCAGCAGTTTTCCGGGACAGCTCACTGAAGCTTTCTTT. This rearrangement joins TRBV28 to TRBJ1-1; 7 nucleotides agree with TRBD1. The ends lost 3 bases at V and 4 bases at J; junction bases unmatched: 5. The CDR3 sequence is 14 residues long. Looked up from germline, CDR1 is MDHEN and CDR2 is SYDVKM.

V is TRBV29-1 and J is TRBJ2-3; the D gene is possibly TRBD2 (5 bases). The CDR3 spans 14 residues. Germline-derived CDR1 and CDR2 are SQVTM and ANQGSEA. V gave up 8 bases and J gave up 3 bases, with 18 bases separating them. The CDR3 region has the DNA TGCAGCTTTAGCCGTGGCGGGCCTACAGATACGCAGTATTTT. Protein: CSFSRGGPTDTQYF.

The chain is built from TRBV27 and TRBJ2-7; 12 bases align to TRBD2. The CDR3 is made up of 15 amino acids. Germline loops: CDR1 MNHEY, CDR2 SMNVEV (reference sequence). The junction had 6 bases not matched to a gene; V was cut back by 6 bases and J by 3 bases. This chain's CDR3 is CASRSLAGGLYEQYF. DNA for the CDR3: TGTGCCAGCAGGTCCCTAGCGGGAGGGCTCTACGAGCAGTACTTC.

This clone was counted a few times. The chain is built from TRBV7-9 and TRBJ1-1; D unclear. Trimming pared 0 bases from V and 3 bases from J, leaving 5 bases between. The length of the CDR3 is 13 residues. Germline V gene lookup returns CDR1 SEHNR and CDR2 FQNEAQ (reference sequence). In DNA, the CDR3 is TGTGCCAGCAGCTTAGCGGGCTACACTGAAGCTTTCTTT. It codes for CASSLAGYTEAFF. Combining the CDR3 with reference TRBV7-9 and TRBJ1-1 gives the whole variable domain DTGVSQNPRHKITKRGQNVTFRCDPISEHNRLYWYRQTLGQGPEFLTYFQNEAQLEKSRLLSDRFSAERPKGSFSTLEIQRTEQGDSAMYLCASSLAGYTEAFFGQGTRLTVV.

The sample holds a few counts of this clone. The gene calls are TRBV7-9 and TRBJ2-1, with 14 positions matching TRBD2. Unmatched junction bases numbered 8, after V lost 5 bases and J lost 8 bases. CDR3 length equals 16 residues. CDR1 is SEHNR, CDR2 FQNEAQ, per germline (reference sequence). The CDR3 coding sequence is TGTGCCAGCAGCCCCAGACTAGCGGGGGGGCTAGATGAGCAGTTCTTC. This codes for CASSPRLAGGLDEQFF.

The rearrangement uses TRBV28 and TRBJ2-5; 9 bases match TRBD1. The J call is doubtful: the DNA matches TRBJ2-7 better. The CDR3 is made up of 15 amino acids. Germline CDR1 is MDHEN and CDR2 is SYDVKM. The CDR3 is CASSKEGTGKGEQYF. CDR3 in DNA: TGTGCCAGCAGTAAAGAGGGGACAGGGAAGGGCGAGCAGTACTTC.

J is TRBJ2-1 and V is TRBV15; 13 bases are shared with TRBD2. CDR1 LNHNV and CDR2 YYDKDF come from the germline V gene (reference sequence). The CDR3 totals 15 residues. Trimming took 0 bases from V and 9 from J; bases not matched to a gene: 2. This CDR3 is CATSREGLAGSEQFF. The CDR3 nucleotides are TGTGCCACCAGCAGAGAGGGACTAGCGGGATCTGAGCAGTTCTTC.

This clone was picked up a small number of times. The chain's CDR3 is CASSALGPGTDTQYF. CDR3 coding DNA: TGTGCCAGCTCCGCTCTTGGCCCAGGCACAGATACGCAGTATTTT. The rearrangement uses TRBV18 and TRBJ2-3; unclear D gene. CDR1 KGHSH and CDR2 LQKENI come from the germline V gene. This CDR3 has 15 amino acids. The ends were cut back, 6 bases at V and 1 base at J, with 14 bases in the middle.

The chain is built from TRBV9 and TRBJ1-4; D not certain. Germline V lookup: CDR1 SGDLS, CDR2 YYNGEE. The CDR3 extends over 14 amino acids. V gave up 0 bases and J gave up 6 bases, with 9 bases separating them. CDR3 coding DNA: TGTGCCAGCAGCGTAGGGAATAGCGATGAAAAACTGTTTTTT. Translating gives CASSVGNSDEKLFF.

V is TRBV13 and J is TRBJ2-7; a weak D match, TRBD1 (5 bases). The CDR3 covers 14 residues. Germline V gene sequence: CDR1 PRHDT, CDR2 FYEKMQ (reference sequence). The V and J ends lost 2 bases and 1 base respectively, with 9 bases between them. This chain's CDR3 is CASSLLGPSYEQYF. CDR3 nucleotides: TGTGCCAGCAGCTTATTGGGGCCATCCTACGAGCAGTACTTC.

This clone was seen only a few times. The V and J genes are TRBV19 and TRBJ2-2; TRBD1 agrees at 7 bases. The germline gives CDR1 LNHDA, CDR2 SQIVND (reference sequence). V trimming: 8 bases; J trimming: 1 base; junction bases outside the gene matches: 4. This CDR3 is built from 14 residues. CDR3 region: CASRDSQNTGELFF. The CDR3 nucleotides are TGTGCCAGTCGGGACAGTCAGAACACCGGGGAGCTGTTTTTT.